Presented here are 14 T cell receptor beta chains from one specimen sequenced in a study of shared clonotypes between healthy human individuals. Produced via immunoSEQ multiplex PCR; TCRdb's table is partial and in-frame only. The table has some 1 million clones, under 80% seen once. The specimen sequenced was memory CD4+ T cells sorted from blood. Subset meaning: CD45RA-negative fraction. The receptor set was obtained from a man aged 18 to 30 in good health.

The V and J genes are TRBV28 and TRBJ1-6; the match to TRBD1 covers 7 bases. The ends lost 10 bases at V and 6 bases at J; junction bases unmatched: 6. The V gene's germline CDR1 is MDHEN and CDR2 SYDVKM. The CDR3 runs to 13 residues. The CDR3 region has the DNA TGTGCCACCGAGGGGGACAGTAATTCACCCCTCCACTTT. Protein sequence: CATEGDSNSPLHF.

This sequence joins TRBV7-9 and TRBJ1-5, with 8 bases that match TRBD1. V shed 4 bases, J shed 1 base, and the junction held 9 bases outside the gene matches. Germline loops: CDR1 SEHNR, CDR2 FQNEAQ (reference sequence). The CDR3 runs to 17 residues. CDR3 sequence reads: CASSYLTGQGSNQPQHF. The CDR3 DNA reads TGTGCCAGCAGCTATCTTACTGGACAGGGCAGCAATCAGCCCCAGCATTTT.

V gene TRBV2 combines with J gene TRBJ2-7; D gene ambiguous. Trimming cost V 3 bases and J 4 bases, with 7 bases left between them. This CDR3 contains 12 residues. Germline assignment: CDR1 SNHLY and CDR2 FYNNEI. CDR3 sequence (DNA): TGTGCCAGCAGTGAGATAGAATACGAGCAGTACTTC. It encodes CASSEIEYEQYF.

This rearrangement joins TRBV30 to TRBJ2-7, with 9 bases that match TRBD1. The CDR3 runs 14 residues. The junction had 6 bases not matched to a gene; V was cut back by 5 bases and J by 1 base. CDR1 and CDR2 (germline): GTSNPN, SVGIG (reference sequence). CDR3 coding DNA: TGTGCCTGGGAAGGGACAGGGTTTTCCTACGAGCAGTACTTC. Encoded protein: CAWEGTGFSYEQYF.

The genes are TRBV19 and TRBJ2-4, with TRBD1 identical over 8 bases. Germline CDR1 reads LNHDA; CDR2 reads SQIVND (reference sequence). The length of the CDR3 is 14 residues. Unmatched junction bases numbered 5, after V lost 5 bases and J lost 5 bases. This CDR3 reads CASSHSDRENIQYF. The CDR3 DNA follows: TGTGCCAGTAGTCACTCGGACAGGGAAAACATTCAGTACTTC.

V usage is TRBV27 and J usage is TRBJ2-3; 12 nucleotides agree with TRBD2. The V gene end was trimmed by 6 bases and the J gene end by 2 bases; junction bases not matched to a gene: 6. Germline CDR1 reads MNHEY; CDR2 reads SMNVEV (reference sequence). The CDR3 spans 16 residues. The CDR3 sequence: CASRAGLAGNTDTQYF. CDR3 sequence (DNA): TGTGCCAGCAGAGCAGGACTAGCGGGGAACACAGATACGCAGTATTTT.

This clone occurred a few times. The chain joins TRBV21-1 to TRBJ1-2; the DNA was not used to check the table's D call, TRBD1. TRBV21-1 is classified as a pseudogene. The CDR3 runs to 12 residues. The CDR3 sequence is CASGGQYYGYTF. CDR3 coding DNA: TGTGCCAGCGGGGGACAGTACTATGGCTACACCTTC.

This rearrangement joins TRBV10-1 to TRBJ2-3, with 11 bases fitting TRBD1. The V gene's germline CDR1 is WNHNN and CDR2 SYGVQD (reference sequence). The CDR3 is 15 amino acids. V trimming: 5 bases; J trimming: 8 bases; junction bases outside the gene matches: 9. The DNA for the CDR3 is TGCGCCAGCAGTCCTGGACAGGGGGCGTTGAGTACGCAGTATTTT. It codes for CASSPGQGALSTQYF.

This clone was seen more than once but under ten times. V and J are TRBV5-1 and TRBJ2-7; tentative D call: TRBD1 (6 bases). The germline V gene has CDR1 SGHRS and CDR2 YFSETQ. V was shortened by 0 bases and J by 4 bases, with 11 bases between the two germline ends. The CDR3 consists of 14 residues. The CDR3, as DNA: TGCGCCAGCAGCTTGGCCGCAGGGGTGTACGAGCAGTACTTC. Translating it yields CASSLAAGVYEQYF.

V gene TRBV7-2 combines with J gene TRBJ2-3, with no clear D. From germline, CDR1 is SGHTA and CDR2 FQGNSA. The V end was cut by 2 bases, the J end by 6 bases, with 9 bases between. The CDR3 is 13 amino acids. CDR3 region: CASSLPVSDTQYF. DNA for the CDR3: TGTGCCAGCAGCTTACCGGTCTCGGATACGCAGTATTTT. Supplemented by reference TRBV7-2 and TRBJ2-3, the full variable domain reads GAGVSQSPSNKVTEKGKDVELRCDPISGHTALYWYRQSLGQGLEFLIYFQGNSAPDKSGLPSDRFSAERTGGSVSTLTIQRTQQEDSAVYLCASSLPVSDTQYFGPGTRLTVL.

Of note for this clone: Other nucleotide sequences from this sample produce the same CDR3. The rearrangement uses TRBV5-1 and TRBJ2-3, with D perhaps TRBD2 (6 bases). V lost 0 bases and J lost 3, with 8 bases in between. This CDR3 spans 14 amino acids. Germline V gene data show CDR1 as SGHRS and CDR2 as YFSETQ. The CDR3 sequence is CASSLGGLTDTQYF. In nucleotides, the CDR3 is TGCGCCAGCAGCTTGGGGGGACTGACAGATACGCAGTATTTT.

This clone was detected only a few times. The chain is built from TRBV28 and TRBJ2-7; D unclear. The V end was cut by 5 bases, the J end by 5 bases, with 13 bases between. CDR1 is MDHEN and CDR2 is SYDVKM in the germline V gene. The CDR3 is made up of 13 amino acids. CDR3 region: CASSVSRRDEQYF. CDR3 coding DNA: TGTGCCAGCAGTGTCTCCCGTCGAGACGAGCAGTACTTC.

The genes are TRBV7-8 and TRBJ2-7, with unresolved D. V was clipped by 7 bases and J by 3 bases, with 22 bases between them. CDR1 and CDR2 from the germline V gene are SGHVS and FQNEAQ. The CDR3 loop spans 16 amino acids. CDR3 bases: TGTGCCAGCACCCCCTCCCGAGCCGGTACACTCTACGAGCAGTACTTC. It codes for CASTPSRAGTLYEQYF.

The chain is built from TRBV5-1 and TRBJ2-7; perhaps TRBD2 as D (6 bases). Trimming stripped 0 bases from V and 1 base from J, with 14 bases between. The CDR3 loop spans 16 amino acids. Germline CDR1 is SGHRS and CDR2 is YFSETQ. The CDR3 reads CASSLGAGGLSYEQYF. The CDR3 DNA follows: TGCGCCAGCAGCTTGGGCGCAGGAGGGTTGTCCTACGAGCAGTACTTC.